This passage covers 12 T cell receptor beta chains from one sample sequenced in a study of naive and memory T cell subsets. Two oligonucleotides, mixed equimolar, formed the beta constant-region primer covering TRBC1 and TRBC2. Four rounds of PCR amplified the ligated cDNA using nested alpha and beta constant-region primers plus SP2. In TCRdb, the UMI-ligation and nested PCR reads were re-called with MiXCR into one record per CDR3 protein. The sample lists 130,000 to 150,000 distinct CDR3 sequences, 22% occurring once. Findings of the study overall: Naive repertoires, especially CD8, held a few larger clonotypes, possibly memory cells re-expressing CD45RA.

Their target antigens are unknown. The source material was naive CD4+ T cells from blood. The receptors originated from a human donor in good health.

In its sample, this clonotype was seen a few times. CDR3: CSGDRGETQYF. CDR3 DNA: TGCAGCGGGGACAGGGGGGAGACCCAGTACTTC. This chain uses TRBV29-1 with TRBJ2-5; the match to TRBD1 covers 11 bases. The CDR3 runs to 11 residues. Germline loops: CDR1 SQVTM, CDR2 ANQGSEA. The J segment lost 5 bases and the V segment lost 7 bases, leaving 0 bases of the junction unmatched.

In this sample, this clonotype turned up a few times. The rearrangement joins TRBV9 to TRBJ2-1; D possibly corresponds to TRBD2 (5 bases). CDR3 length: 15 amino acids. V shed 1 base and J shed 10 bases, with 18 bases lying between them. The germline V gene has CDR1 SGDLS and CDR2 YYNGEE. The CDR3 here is CASSVLNSAPGEQFF. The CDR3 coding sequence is TGTGCCAGCAGCGTATTAAATAGCGCGCCGGGGGAGCAGTTCTTC.

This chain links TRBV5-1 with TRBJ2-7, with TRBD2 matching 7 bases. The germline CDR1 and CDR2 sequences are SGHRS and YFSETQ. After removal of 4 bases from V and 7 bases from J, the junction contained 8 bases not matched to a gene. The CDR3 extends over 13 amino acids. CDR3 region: CASSLDPAGEQYF. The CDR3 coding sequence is TGCGCCAGCAGCCTGGACCCAGCGGGGGAGCAGTACTTC.

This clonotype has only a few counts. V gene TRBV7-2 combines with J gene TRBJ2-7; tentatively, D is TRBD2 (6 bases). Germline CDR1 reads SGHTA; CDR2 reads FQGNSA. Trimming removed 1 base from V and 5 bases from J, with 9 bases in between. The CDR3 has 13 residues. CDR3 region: CASSLDGGNEQYF. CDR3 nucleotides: TGTGCCAGCAGCTTAGACGGCGGGAACGAGCAGTACTTC.

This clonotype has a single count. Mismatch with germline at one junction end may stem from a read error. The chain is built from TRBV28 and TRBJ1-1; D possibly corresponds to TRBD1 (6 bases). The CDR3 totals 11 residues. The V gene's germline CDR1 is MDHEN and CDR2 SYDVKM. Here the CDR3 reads CASLRDTEAFF. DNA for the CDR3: TGTGCCAGCCTGCGGGACACCGAAGCTTTCTTT.

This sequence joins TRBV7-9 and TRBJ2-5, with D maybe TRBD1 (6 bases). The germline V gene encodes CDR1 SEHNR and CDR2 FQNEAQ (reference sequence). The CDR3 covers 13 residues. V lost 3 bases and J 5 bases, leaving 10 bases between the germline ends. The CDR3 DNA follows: TGTGCCAGCAGCTTGGGGGCGTCTGAGACCCAGTACTTC. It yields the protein CASSLGASETQYF. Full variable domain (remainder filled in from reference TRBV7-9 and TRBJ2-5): DTGVSQNPRHKITKRGQNVTFRCDPISEHNRLYWYRQTLGQGPEFLTYFQNEAQLEKSRLLSDRFSAERPKGSFSTLEIQRTEQGDSAMYLCASSLGASETQYFGPGTRLLVL.

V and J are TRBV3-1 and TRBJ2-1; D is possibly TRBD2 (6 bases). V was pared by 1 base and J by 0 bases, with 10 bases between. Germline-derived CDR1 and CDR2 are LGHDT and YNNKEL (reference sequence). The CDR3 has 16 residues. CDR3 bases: TGTGCCAGCAGCCAAGGGGACTCGATCTCCTACAATGAGCAGTTCTTC. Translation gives CASSQGDSISYNEQFF.

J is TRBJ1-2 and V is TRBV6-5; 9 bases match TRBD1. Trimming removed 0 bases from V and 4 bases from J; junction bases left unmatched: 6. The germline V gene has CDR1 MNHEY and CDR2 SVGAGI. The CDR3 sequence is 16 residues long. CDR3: CASSYSVGQGRYGYTF. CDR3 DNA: TGTGCCAGCAGTTACTCTGTGGGACAGGGCCGCTATGGCTACACCTTC.

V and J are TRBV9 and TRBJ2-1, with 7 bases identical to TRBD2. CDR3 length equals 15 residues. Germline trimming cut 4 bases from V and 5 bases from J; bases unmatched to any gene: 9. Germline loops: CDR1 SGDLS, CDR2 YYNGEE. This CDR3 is CASSPEGLYNNEQFF. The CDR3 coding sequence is TGTGCCAGCAGCCCTGAGGGACTATATAACAATGAGCAGTTCTTC.

The CDR3 nucleotides are TGCGCCAGCAGCCAAGATCGCGGGGCTAGCGGTATTAAGGGCAATGAGCAGTTCTTC. It encodes CASSQDRGASGIKGNEQFF. J is TRBJ2-1 and V is TRBV4-3; 7 bases agree with TRBD2. The V gene's germline CDR1 is LGHNA and CDR2 YSLEER. Germline trimming cut 0 bases from V and 6 bases from J; bases unmatched to any gene: 17. The CDR3 spans 19 residues.

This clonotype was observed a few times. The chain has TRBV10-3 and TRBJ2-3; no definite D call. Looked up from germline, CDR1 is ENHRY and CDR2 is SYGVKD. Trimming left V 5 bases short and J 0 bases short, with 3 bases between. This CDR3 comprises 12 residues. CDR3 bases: TGTGCCATCAGTCATAGCACAGATACGCAGTATTTT. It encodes CAISHSTDTQYF.

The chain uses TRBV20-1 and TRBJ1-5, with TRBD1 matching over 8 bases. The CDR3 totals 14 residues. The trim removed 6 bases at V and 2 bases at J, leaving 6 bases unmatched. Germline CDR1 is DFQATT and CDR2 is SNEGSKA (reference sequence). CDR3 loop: CSAPGQGGNQPQHF. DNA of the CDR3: TGCAGTGCCCCCGGACAGGGTGGCAATCAGCCCCAGCATTTT.